This T cell receptor beta chain comes out of a study of CXCR3-negative and CXCR3-positive naive CD8 T cells. The study's findings and limits: Naive CXCR3-negative and CXCR3-positive cells had similar TRBV-TRBJ usage; memory differed. Naive cells that were CXCR3-positive had more hydrophobic TRB CDR3s (compared with CXCR3-negative naive cells).

From germline, CDR1 is MDHEN and CDR2 SYDVKM. The CDR3 extends over 15 amino acids. About this clonotype: Its specificity is unknown.

All TRB cDNA libraries came from 5' RACE performed with UMI labels. No DNA is given; TCRdb re-called the 5' RACE reads and lists each CDR3 protein once. This sample carries over 70,000 distinct CDR3 sequences, with 0.53% going to the ten biggest clones. This chain joins TRBV28 and TRBJ1-6. Source material: naive CXCR3+ CD8+ T cells from blood. Described subset: CD45RO-CCR7+CD27+CD95- naive CD8+ T cells expressing CXCR3 (TNR3+). This receptor was identified in a human donor in good health. Some clones in this sample may be carry-over from other donors' samples. The CDR3 here is CASSLTADLNSPLHF.